This is a list of T cell receptor beta chains from one sample in a study of beta chain features in type 1 diabetes. Libraries were prepared by immunoSEQ multiplex PCR; TCRdb keeps only in-frame clonotypes and omits some of them. The table shows 350,000 to 450,000 clones, with roughly 16% occurring only once. Source material: naive CD4+ T cells from blood. The receptors were gathered from a woman under 30 in good health. The CDR3 runs from the conserved cysteine through the conserved F or W. A D gene is named only where the DNA matches it firmly. Size tells how often a clone was seen (once, few, many) or the class of an expanded clone, and some rows leave it out.

>TRBJ2-7|few|.|TRBV28
TGTGCCAGCGGGGAGCGGCGCGAGCAGTACTTC
CASGERREQYF
>TRBJ1-2|.|.|TRBV13
TGTGCCAGCAGCCAGGGTGGGAACTATGGCTACACCTTC
CASSQGGNYGYTF
>TRBJ2-7|once|.|TRBV19
TGTGCCAGTAGTATGACGGACAGCAGGTCCTACGAGCAGTACTTC
CASSMTDSRSYEQYF
>TRBJ1-1|few|TRBD1|TRBV4-1
TGCGCCAGCAGCCTGGGTGACAGGGTCGGCGAAGCTTTCTTT
CASSLGDRVGEAFF
>TRBJ1-1|.|.|TRBV27
TGTGCCAGCAGTCTGGCAGAGAACACTGAAGCTTTCTTT
CASSLAENTEAFF
>TRBJ2-1|.|TRBD2|TRBV13
TGTGCCAGCAGCTCAGGGACTAGCGGGAGGTCTCGTTTTATTAATGAGCAGTTCTTC
CASSSGTSGRSRFINEQFF
>TRBJ1-1|.|.|TRBV7-3
TGTGCCAGCAGCCGCCCGGGAGCATTGGAAGCTTTCTTT
CASSRPGALEAFF
>TRBJ1-2|.|.|TRBV6-5
TGTGCCAGCAGTTACGCAGGGGTAGCTAACTATGGCTACACCTTC
CASSYAGVANYGYTF
>TRBJ2-7|few|TRBD1|TRBV12-5
TGTGCTAGTGGTTTGTGGGGGACAGGGGGTGGCGAGCAGTACTTC
CASGLWGTGGGEQYF
>TRBJ1-2|.|.|TRBV4-3
TGCGCCAGCAGCCACCTTCGCGGGGCTAACTATGGCTACACCTTC
CASSHLRGANYGYTF
>TRBJ1-5|few|TRBD1|TRBV5-1
TGCGCCAGCAGCGGAGGGACAGGGGCCAATCAGCCCCAGCATTTT
CASSGGTGANQPQHF
>TRBJ2-7|.|.|TRBV5-1
TGCGCCAGCAGCTTCGGGGGAGCGTCCTACGAGCAGTACTTC
CASSFGGASYEQYF
>TRBJ1-2|.|TRBD1|TRBV7-2
TGTGCCAGCAGCCGACAGGGTCGCTATGGCTACACCTTC
CASSRQGRYGYTF
>TRBJ1-5|few|.|TRBV10-3
TGTGCCACCGCTCCCGAGGGCAATCAGCCCCAGCATTTT
CATAPEGNQPQHF
>TRBJ2-3|few|.|TRBV28
TGTGCCAGCCTGCCTTCGGGGGTTGGCACAGATACGCAGTATTTT
CASLPSGVGTDTQYF
>TRBJ2-7|.|.|TRBV30
TGTGCCTGGAGTGTACTCGGCGAGCAGTACTTC
CAWSVLGEQYF
>TRBJ2-7|.|.|TRBV15
TGTGCCACCAGCAGAGAGGGAGGACAGGCTTTCTACGAGCAGTACTTC
CATSREGGQAFYEQYF
>TRBJ2-2|.|TRBD2|TRBV5-4
TGTGCCAGCAGCTACCCTTTAGCGGGAGGGTTGAACACCGGGGAGCTGTTTTTT
CASSYPLAGGLNTGELFF
>TRBJ2-5|few|.|TRBV5-1
TGCGCCAGCAGCTTGGGACTACAGCAAGAGACCCAGTACTTC
CASSLGLQQETQYF
>TRBJ1-1|few|.|TRBV19
TGTGCCAGTAGTGATTGGGCAGGAGGTTCTGAAGCTTTCTTT
CASSDWAGGSEAFF
>TRBJ1-2|.|.|TRBV7-2
TGTGCCAGCAGTTTGCCGCAGAACTATGGCTACACCTTC
CASSLPQNYGYTF
>TRBJ2-2|.|TRBD2|TRBV5-1
TGCGCCAGCCTCGGACTAGCGGGAGGAGGTACCGGGGAGCTGTTTTTT
CASLGLAGGGTGELFF
>TRBJ2-1|few|TRBD2|TRBV30
TGTGCCTGGAGTGTCGGGGCGGGAGGGTTGAATGAGCAGTTCTTC
CAWSVGAGGLNEQFF
>TRBJ2-5|few|TRBD1|TRBV12-5
TGTGCTAGTGGTTTTAACAGGGGGCAGCAGACCCAGTACTTC
CASGFNRGQQTQYF
>TRBJ2-2|few|.|TRBV4-1
TGCGCCAGCAGCCAACCCTACGGGAACACCGGGGAGCTGTTTTTT
CASSQPYGNTGELFF
>TRBJ2-1|.|.|TRBV18
TGTGCCAGCTCACCCGCTATGATAGATGAGCAGTTCTTC
CASSPAMIDEQFF
>TRBJ2-7|few|.|TRBV27
TGTGCCAGCAGTCCTACCGGGATCTACTCCTACGAGCAGTACTTC
CASSPTGIYSYEQYF
>TRBJ2-7|.|TRBD2|TRBV29-1
TGCAGCGTTCTAGGCTACGGTCCGCGGGAGCTCTACGAGCAGTACTTC
CSVLGYGPRELYEQYF
>TRBJ2-1|.|.|TRBV21-1
TGTGCCAGCAGCAAAATGTGGCCAGGGGGCATGGATGAGCAGTTCTTC
CASSKMWPGGMDEQFF
>TRBJ2-3|.|TRBD2|TRBV9
TGTGCCAGCAGCGTAGGGGGCGGGAGGGCAACAGATACGCAGTATTTT
CASSVGGGRATDTQYF
>TRBJ1-5|.|TRBD1|TRBV5-1
TGCGCCAGCAGCCCTGGGGACAGCCGGGGCAATCAGCCCCAGCATTTT
CASSPGDSRGNQPQHF
>TRBJ2-1|few|.|TRBV5-1
TGCGCCAGCAGCTTAGCAGGAACCAATGAGCAGTTCTTC
CASSLAGTNEQFF
>TRBJ2-3|few|TRBD2|TRBV9
TGTGCCAGCAGCCTTAGCGGGACAGATACGCAGTATTTT
CASSLSGTDTQYF
>TRBJ1-4|.|.|TRBV4-3
TGCGCCAGCAGCCAAAGGCGGTTGCGGGAAAAACTGTTTTTT
CASSQRRLREKLFF
>TRBJ2-3|.|.|TRBV15
TGTGCCACCAGCAGGAGAACAGGGACAGATACGCAGTATTTT
CATSRRTGTDTQYF
>TRBJ2-7|few|TRBD2|TRBV19
TGTGCCAGTAGTCGACTAGCGGGGGACAGCTACGAGCAGTACTTC
CASSRLAGDSYEQYF
>TRBJ2-1|few|TRBD1|TRBV7-9
TGTGCCAGCAGCCTTGGGACAGGGGGACATGAGCAGTTCTTC
CASSLGTGGHEQFF
>TRBJ2-5|.|.|TRBV30
TGTGCCTGGAGTGTAAACAGGGACGCAGAGACCCAGTACTTC
CAWSVNRDAETQYF
>TRBJ2-5|few|.|TRBV28
TGTGCCAGCACAAGGGGGGGAAGCTCCCAAGAGACCCAGTACTTC
CASTRGGSSQETQYF
>TRBJ2-5|.|TRBD2|TRBV4-1
TGCGCCAGCAGCCCGAGGGGAATAGCGGGAACAAGAGAGACCCAGTACTTC
CASSPRGIAGTRETQYF